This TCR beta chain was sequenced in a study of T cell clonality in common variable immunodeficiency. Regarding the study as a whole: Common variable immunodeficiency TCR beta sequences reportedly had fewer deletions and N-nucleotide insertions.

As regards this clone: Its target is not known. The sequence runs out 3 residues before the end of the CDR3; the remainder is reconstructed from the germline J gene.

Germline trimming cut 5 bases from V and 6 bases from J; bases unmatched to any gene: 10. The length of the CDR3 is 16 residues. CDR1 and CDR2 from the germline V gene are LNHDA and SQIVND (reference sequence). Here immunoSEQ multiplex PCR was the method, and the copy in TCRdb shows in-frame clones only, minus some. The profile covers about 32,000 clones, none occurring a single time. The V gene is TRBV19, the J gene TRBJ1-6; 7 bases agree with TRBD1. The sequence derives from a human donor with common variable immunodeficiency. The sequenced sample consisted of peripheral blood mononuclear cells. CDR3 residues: CASSPRDSQSNSPLHF. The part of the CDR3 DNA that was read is TGTGCCAGTAGTCCCCGGGACAGTCAATCTAATTCACCC.